Sequencing of this T cell receptor (beta chain) was carried out in a study of blood T cell repertoires in COVID-19. Across the whole study: Acute and convalescent COVID-19 samples came from the United States, Italy and Spain. The cDNA or gDNA used as material had been derived from T cells, B-cell-depleted T cells, or PBMCs.

The germline V and J ends were trimmed by 1 base and 3 bases, with 16 bases remaining between them. Germline V gene lookup returns CDR1 SGHKS and CDR2 YYEKEE (reference sequence). The CDR3 has 16 residues. As handled by the study authors: Amplification with reference gene primers provided the estimates of nucleated cell counts. Method: immunoSEQ multiplex PCR; TCRdb's copy keeps in-frame clones and lacks some. The V and J calls and the clone size are those of that table, but D and trimming were determined from the DNA. In the table there are 300,000 or so clones, around 87% of which are singletons. Sequenced input: peripheral blood. The clonotype was recovered from a man in his 70s with acute or convalescent COVID-19. This rearrangement joins TRBV5-5 to TRBJ1-2; D remains ambiguous. CDR3 DNA sequence: TGTGCCAGCAGCTTGACAACCTTGCGGCTTGACTATGGCTACACCTTC. Translating it yields CASSLTTLRLDYGYTF. The complete variable domain, with remaining parts taken from reference TRBV5-5 and TRBJ1-2, reads DAGVTQSPTHLIKTRGQQVTLRCSPISGHKSVSWYQQVLGQGPQFIFQYYEKEERGRGNFPDRFSARQFPNYSSELNVNALLLGDSALYLCASSLTTLRLDYGYTFGSGTRLTVV.